This T cell receptor (beta chain) was obtained from a study of T cell repertoires in cytomegalovirus infection. Study context: CMV epitopes used comprised recently identified HLA-C-restricted ones and well-studied HLA-B-restricted ones. A matching HLA type, together with CMV infection, was signaled by public TCR beta signatures. Notes on the study in general: Cumulative public TCR beta family frequency identified CMV carriers with the relevant HLA. The response measured ex vivo was dominated by TCR beta clonotypes (HLA-C-restricted and CMV-specific).

The CDR3 consists of 16 residues. V was pared by 5 bases and J by 0 bases, with 14 bases between. Germline CDR1 reads MNHEY; CDR2 reads SMNVEV (reference sequence). TCRdb redid the calling of the reads with MiXCR, one entry per CDR3 protein. The sample includes about 770,000 distinct CDR3 sequences, about 29% of them seen just once. On this clonotype itself: Its antigen is currently unknown.

This specimen consisted of cultured CD8+ T cells from PBMCs, obtained from culture after CMV antigen stimulation. The origin of this receptor is a human donor in good health (CMV status not recorded). Some clones in this sample may be carry-over from other donors' samples. This chain uses TRBV27 with TRBJ1-5, with D perhaps matching TRBD1 (5 bases). The CDR3, as DNA: TGTGCCAGCAGTCCAAGTTGGGGGGATAGCAATCAGCCCCAGCATTTT. Encoded protein: CASSPSWGDSNQPQHF.